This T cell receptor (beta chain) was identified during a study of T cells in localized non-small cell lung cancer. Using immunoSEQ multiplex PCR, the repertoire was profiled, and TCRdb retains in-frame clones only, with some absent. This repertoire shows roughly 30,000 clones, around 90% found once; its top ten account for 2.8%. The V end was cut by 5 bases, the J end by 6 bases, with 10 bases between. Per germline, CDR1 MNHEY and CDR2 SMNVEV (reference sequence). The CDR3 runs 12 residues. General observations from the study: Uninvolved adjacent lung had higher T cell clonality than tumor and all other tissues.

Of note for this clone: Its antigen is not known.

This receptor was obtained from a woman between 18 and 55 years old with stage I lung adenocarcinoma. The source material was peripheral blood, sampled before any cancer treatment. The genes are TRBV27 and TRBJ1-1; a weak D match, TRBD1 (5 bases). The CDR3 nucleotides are TGTGCCAGCAGTCCCCGGGGGGCTGAAGCTTTCTTT. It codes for CASSPRGAEAFF.